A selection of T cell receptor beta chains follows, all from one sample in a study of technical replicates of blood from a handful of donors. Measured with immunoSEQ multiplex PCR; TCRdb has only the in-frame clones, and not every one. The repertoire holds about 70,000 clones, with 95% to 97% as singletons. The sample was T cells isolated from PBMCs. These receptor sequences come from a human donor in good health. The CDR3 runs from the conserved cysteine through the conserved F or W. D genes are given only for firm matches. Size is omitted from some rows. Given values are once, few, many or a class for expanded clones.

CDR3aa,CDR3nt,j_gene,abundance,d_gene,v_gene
CASSDSDGYTF,TGTGCCAGCAGCGACAGCGATGGCTACACCTTC,TRBJ1-2,-,-,TRBV4-2
CATSGTGTARDTGELFF,TGTGCCACCAGCGGCACAGGGACCGCGCGGGACACCGGGGAGCTGTTTTTT,TRBJ2-2,-,-,TRBV15
CASSLLDKDYGYTF,TGTGCCAGCAGCTTGCTGGACAAGGACTATGGCTACACCTTC,TRBJ1-2,-,-,TRBV5-6
CASTQGLAASYNEQFF,TGTGCCAGCACCCAAGGGCTAGCGGCCTCCTACAATGAGCAGTTCTTC,TRBJ2-1,-,TRBD2,TRBV2
CASRQGGEETQYF,TGTGCCAGCAGACAGGGAGGGGAAGAGACCCAGTACTTC,TRBJ2-5,once,-,TRBV14
CASSLSGDYTDTQYF,TGCGCCAGCAGCTTATCGGGGGACTACACAGATACGCAGTATTTT,TRBJ2-3,-,TRBD2,TRBV5-1
CASSAQGPGELFF,TGTGCCAGTAGCGCCCAGGGTCCCGGGGAGCTGTTTTTT,TRBJ2-2,-,-,TRBV19
CASSPGGGAYNEQFF,TGTGCCAGCAGCCCGGGGGGTGGGGCATACAATGAGCAGTTCTTC,TRBJ2-1,-,TRBD2,TRBV7-6
CASSLVTGGTEAFF,TGTGCCAGCAGCTTGGTTACAGGGGGAACTGAAGCTTTCTTT,TRBJ1-1,-,TRBD1,TRBV5-6
CASSDGGQPNEKLFF,TGTGCCAGCAGTGATGGGGGACAGCCTAATGAAAAACTGTTTTTT,TRBJ1-4,-,TRBD1,TRBV6-1
CASSSSGVQETQYF,TGTGCCAGCTCCTCAAGCGGGGTGCAAGAGACCCAGTACTTC,TRBJ2-5,-,TRBD2,TRBV18
CASSLDARDTGELFF,TGCGCCAGCAGCTTGGACGCGCGGGACACCGGGGAGCTGTTTTTT,TRBJ2-2,-,-,TRBV5-1
CASRAGGSEQYF,TGTGCCAGCAGGGCAGGAGGAAGCGAGCAGTACTTC,TRBJ2-7,-,-,TRBV5-6
CASSAGTGVSHEQYF,TGCGCCAGCAGCGCCGGGACAGGGGTATCCCACGAGCAGTACTTC,TRBJ2-7,-,TRBD1,TRBV4-1
CASRAGGAYEQYF,TGTGCCAGCAGAGCGGGGGGGGCCTACGAGCAGTACTTC,TRBJ2-7,-,TRBD2,TRBV6-5
CAWSAPKQGDEQFF,TGTGCCTGGAGTGCCCCCAAACAGGGAGATGAGCAGTTCTTC,TRBJ2-1,-,-,TRBV30
CAISEGGSYEQYF,TGTGCCATCAGTGAGGGCGGGAGCTACGAGCAGTACTTC,TRBJ2-7,once,TRBD2,TRBV10-3
CASSFPPLGGRAPKNIQYF,TGTGCCAGCAGCTTTCCTCCTCTCGGCGGGAGGGCCCCGAAAAACATTCAGTACTTC,TRBJ2-4,once,TRBD2,TRBV7-9
CASSKTGQISYEQYF,TGTGCCAGCAGTAAGACAGGGCAAATCTCCTACGAGCAGTACTTC,TRBJ2-7,-,TRBD1,TRBV7-9
CASIDLDTRADTQYF,TGTGCCAGCATAGACTTGGACACCCGGGCCGATACGCAGTATTTT,TRBJ2-3,-,-,TRBV11-2
CASSLAGFGNTIYF,TGCGCCAGCAGCTTGGCCGGGTTTGGAAACACCATATATTTT,TRBJ1-3,-,-,TRBV5-1
CASSLGHSGANVLTF,TGCGCCAGCAGCTTAGGACACTCTGGGGCCAACGTCCTGACTTTC,TRBJ2-6,-,-,TRBV5-1
CASSFQQGASGELFF,TGTGCCAGCAGTTTCCAACAGGGGGCTTCAGGGGAGCTGTTTTTT,TRBJ2-2,few,TRBD1,TRBV28
CASRSGTSSYNEQFF,TGTGCCAGCAGATCCGGGACTAGCTCCTACAATGAGCAGTTCTTC,TRBJ2-1,-,TRBD2,TRBV7-9
CASGREWDTQYF,TGTGCCAGCGGGCGGGAGTGGGATACGCAGTATTTT,TRBJ2-3,once,-,TRBV21-1
CASSQDRINQPQHF,TGTGCCAGCAGCCAGGACAGGATCAATCAGCCCCAGCATTTT,TRBJ1-5,-,TRBD1,TRBV4-2
CASSVDIGGLYQETQYF,TGTGCCAGCAGCGTAGACATTGGCGGACTGTACCAAGAGACCCAGTACTTC,TRBJ2-5,-,-,TRBV9
CASSKAAGNTEAFF,TGTGCCAGCAGTAAAGCGGCAGGGAACACTGAAGCTTTCTTT,TRBJ1-1,-,-,TRBV7-3
CASSLGTGGSYEQYF,TGTGCCAGCAGCCTAGGGACAGGGGGCTCCTACGAGCAGTACTTC,TRBJ2-7,once,TRBD1,TRBV7-6
CASSLGARGTFGNTIYF,TGTGCCAGCAGCTTAGGGGCCAGGGGGACTTTTGGAAACACCATATATTTT,TRBJ1-3,-,TRBD1,TRBV7-6
CASSTPSGSTDTQYF,TGTGCCAGCAGTACTCCTAGCGGGAGCACAGATACGCAGTATTTT,TRBJ2-3,-,TRBD2,TRBV6-5